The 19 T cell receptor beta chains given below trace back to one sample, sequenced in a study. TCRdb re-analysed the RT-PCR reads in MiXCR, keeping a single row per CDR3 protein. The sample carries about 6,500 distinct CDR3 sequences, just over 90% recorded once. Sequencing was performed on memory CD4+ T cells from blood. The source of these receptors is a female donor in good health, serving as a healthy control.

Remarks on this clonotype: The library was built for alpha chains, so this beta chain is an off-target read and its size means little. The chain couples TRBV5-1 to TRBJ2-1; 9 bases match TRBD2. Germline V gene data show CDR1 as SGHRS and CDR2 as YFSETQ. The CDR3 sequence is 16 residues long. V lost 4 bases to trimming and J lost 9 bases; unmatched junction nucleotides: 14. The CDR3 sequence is CASSPRGNSGSGEQFF. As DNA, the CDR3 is TGCGCCAGCAGCCCAAGGGGTAATAGCGGGAGCGGTGAGCAGTTCTTC.

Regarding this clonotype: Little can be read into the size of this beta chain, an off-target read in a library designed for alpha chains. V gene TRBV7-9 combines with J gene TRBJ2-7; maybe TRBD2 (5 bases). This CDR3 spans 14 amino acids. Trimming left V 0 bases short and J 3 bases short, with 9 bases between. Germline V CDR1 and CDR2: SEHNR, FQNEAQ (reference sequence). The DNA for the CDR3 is TGTGCCAGCAGCTTAGCGGGAGTGGTCTACGAGCAGTACTTC. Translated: CASSLAGVVYEQYF. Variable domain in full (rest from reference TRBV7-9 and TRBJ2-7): DTGVSQNPRHKITKRGQNVTFRCDPISEHNRLYWYRQTLGQGPEFLTYFQNEAQLEKSRLLSDRFSAERPKGSFSTLEIQRTEQGDSAMYLCASSLAGVVYEQYFGPGTRLTVT.

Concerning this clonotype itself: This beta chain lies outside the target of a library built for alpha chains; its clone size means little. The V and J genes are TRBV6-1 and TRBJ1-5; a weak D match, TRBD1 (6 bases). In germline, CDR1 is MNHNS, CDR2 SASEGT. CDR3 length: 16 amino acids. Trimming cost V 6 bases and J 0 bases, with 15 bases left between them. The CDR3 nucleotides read TGTGCCAGCAGACGACAGGCCTATTATAGCAATCAGCCCCAGCATTTT. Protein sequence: CASRRQAYYSNQPQHF.

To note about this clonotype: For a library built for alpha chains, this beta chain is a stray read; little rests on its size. The CDR3 sequence: CASKIGLTYNEQFF. In nucleotides, the CDR3 is TGTGCCAGCAAGATTGGTCTTACTTACAATGAGCAGTTCTTC. The chain joins TRBV6-1 to TRBJ2-1; D is unresolved. Trimming removed 7 bases from V and 4 bases from J, with 14 bases in between. The CDR3 covers 14 residues. Germline CDR1 is MNHNS and CDR2 is SASEGT.

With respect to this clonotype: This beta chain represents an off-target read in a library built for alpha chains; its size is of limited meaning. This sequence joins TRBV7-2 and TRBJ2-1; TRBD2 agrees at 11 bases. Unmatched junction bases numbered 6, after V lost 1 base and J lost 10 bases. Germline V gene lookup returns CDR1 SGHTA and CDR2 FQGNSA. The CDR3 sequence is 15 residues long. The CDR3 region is CASSLVAGGAREQFF. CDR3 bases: TGTGCCAGCAGCTTAGTAGCGGGGGGGGCCCGGGAGCAGTTCTTC.

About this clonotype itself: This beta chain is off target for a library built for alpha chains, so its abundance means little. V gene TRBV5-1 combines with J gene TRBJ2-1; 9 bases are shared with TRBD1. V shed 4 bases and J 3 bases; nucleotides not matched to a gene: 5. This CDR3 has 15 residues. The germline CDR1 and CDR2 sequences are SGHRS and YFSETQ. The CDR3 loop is CASSPQGADYNEQFF. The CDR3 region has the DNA TGCGCCAGCAGCCCACAGGGGGCTGACTACAATGAGCAGTTCTTC.

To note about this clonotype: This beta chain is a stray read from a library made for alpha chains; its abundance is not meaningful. CDR3 residues: CASSLDPLGEQYF. CDR3 DNA sequence: TGTGCCAGCAGCCTCGATCCTTTGGGCGAGCAGTACTTC. This rearrangement joins TRBV7-3 to TRBJ2-7; D is ambiguous. V was clipped by 5 bases and J by 6 bases, with 14 bases between them. The length of the CDR3 is 13 residues. Germline-derived CDR1 and CDR2 are SGHTA and FQGTGA.

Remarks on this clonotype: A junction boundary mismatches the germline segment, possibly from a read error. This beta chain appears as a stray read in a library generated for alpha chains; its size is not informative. CDR3 amino acids: CASNLDPAGTDTQYF. The CDR3 bases are TGCGCCAGCAACTTGGACCCAGCGGGCACAGATACGCAGTATTTT. The chain couples TRBV5-1 to TRBJ2-3; weak D call: TRBD2 (5 bases). The CDR3 sequence is 15 residues long. Germline V gives CDR1 SGHRS, CDR2 YFSETQ.

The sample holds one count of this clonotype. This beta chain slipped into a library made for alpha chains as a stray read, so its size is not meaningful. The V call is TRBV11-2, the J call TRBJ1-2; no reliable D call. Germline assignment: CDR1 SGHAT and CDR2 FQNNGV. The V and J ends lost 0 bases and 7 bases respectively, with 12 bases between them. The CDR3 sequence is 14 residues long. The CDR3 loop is CASSLDGLRSGYTF. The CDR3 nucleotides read TGTGCCAGCAGCTTAGATGGGTTGAGATCTGGCTACACCTTC.

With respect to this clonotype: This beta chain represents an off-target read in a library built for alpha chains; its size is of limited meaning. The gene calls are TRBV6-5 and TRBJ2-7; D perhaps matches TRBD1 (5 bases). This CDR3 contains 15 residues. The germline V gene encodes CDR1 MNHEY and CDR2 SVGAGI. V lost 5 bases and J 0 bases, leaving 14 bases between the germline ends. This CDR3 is CASSLDSRFSYEQYF. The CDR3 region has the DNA TGTGCCAGCAGTCTAGACAGCAGATTCTCCTACGAGCAGTACTTC.

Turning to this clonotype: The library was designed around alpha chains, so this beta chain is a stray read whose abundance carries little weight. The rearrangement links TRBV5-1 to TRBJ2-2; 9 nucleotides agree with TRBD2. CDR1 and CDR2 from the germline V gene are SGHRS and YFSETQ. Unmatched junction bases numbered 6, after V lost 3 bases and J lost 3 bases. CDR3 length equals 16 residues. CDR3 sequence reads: CASSYLAGVDTGELFF. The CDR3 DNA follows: TGCGCCAGCAGCTACTTAGCGGGGGTGGACACCGGGGAGCTGTTTTTT.

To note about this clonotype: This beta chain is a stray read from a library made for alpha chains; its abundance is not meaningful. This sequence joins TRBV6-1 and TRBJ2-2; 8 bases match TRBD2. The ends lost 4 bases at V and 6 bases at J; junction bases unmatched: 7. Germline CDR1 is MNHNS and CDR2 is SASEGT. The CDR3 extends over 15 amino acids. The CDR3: CASSGPGLGAGELFF. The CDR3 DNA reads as TGTGCCAGCAGTGGACCGGGACTAGGGGCCGGGGAGCTGTTTTTT.

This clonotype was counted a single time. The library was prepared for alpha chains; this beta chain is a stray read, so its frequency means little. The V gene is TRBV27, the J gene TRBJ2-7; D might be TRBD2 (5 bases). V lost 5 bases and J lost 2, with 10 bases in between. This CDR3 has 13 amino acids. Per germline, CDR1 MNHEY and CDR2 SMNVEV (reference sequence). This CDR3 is CASSPGIPYEQYF. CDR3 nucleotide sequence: TGTGCCAGCAGTCCCGGGATCCCCTACGAGCAGTACTTC.

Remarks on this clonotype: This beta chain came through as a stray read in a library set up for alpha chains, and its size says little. This CDR3 reads CASSLDRERAGGTQYF. In nucleotides, the CDR3 is TGTGCCAGCAGCTTAGACCGGGAGCGAGCGGGTGGGACCCAGTACTTC. This chain connects TRBV11-2 to TRBJ2-5, with D possibly TRBD2 on 6 matching bases. The CDR3 loop spans 16 amino acids. Germline-derived CDR1 and CDR2 are SGHAT and FQNNGV. With 0 bases removed from V and 7 bases from J, the gap between germline ends came to 18 bases.

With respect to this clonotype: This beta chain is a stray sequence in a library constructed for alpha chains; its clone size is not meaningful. The DNA for the CDR3 is TGCAGTCTAGGGGGCACCGGGACTAGCGGTTACAATGAGCAGTTCTTC. Translation: CSLGGTGTSGYNEQFF. V and J are TRBV20-1 and TRBJ2-1; 11 bases match TRBD2. The CDR3 covers 16 residues. The V gene's germline CDR1 is DFQATT and CDR2 SNEGSKA (reference sequence). The ends lost 8 bases at V and 4 bases at J; junction bases unmatched: 13.

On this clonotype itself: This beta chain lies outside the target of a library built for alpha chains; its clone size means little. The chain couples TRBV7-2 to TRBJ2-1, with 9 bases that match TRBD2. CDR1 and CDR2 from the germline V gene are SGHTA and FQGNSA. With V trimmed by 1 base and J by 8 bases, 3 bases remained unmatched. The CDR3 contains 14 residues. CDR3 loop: CASSLGGRVDEQFF. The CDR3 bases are TGTGCCAGCAGCTTAGGCGGGAGGGTAGATGAGCAGTTCTTC.

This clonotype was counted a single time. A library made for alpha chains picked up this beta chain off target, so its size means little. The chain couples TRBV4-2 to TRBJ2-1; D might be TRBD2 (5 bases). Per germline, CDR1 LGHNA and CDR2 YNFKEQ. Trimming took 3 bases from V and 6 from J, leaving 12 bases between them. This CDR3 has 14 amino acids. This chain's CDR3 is CASSQVLGSNEQFF. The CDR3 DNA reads TGTGCCAGCAGCCAGGTACTTGGGAGCAATGAGCAGTTCTTC.

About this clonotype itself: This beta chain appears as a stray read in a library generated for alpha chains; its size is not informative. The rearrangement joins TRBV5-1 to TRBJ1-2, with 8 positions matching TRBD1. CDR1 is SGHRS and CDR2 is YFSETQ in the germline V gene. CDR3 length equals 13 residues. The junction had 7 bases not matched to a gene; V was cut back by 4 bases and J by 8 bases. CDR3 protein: CASSVTGASGYTF. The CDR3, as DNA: TGCGCCAGCAGCGTGACAGGGGCGTCCGGCTACACCTTC.

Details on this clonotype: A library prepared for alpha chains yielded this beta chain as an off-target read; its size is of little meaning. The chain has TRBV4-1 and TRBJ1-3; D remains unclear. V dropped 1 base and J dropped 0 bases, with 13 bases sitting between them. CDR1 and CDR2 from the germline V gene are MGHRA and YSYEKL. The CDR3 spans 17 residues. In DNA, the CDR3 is TGCGCCAGCAGCCAAGTGATAGGGCCGGCCTCTGGAAACACCATATATTTT. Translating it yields CASSQVIGPASGNTIYF.